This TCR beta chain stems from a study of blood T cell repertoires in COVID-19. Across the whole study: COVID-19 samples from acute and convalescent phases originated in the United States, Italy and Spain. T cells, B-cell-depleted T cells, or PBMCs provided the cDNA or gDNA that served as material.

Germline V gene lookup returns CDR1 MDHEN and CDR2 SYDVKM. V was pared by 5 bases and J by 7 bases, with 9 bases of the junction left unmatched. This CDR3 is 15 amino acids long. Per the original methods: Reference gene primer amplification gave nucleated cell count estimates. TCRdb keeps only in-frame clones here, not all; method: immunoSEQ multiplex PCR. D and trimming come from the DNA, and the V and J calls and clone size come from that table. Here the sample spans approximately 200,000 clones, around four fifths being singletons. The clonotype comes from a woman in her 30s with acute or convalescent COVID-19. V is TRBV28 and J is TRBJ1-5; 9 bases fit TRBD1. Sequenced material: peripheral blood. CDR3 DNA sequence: TGTGCCAGCAGTACGACAGGGGGGGTCGGGCAGCCCCAGCATTTT. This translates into CASSTTGGVGQPQHF.